This T cell receptor (beta chain) appears in the sequencing data of a study of shared clonotypes between healthy human individuals. Findings of the study overall: Collection of samples was limited to blood; tissue repertoires likely differ.

V was trimmed by 5 bases and J by 0 bases, leaving 5 bases between them. Germline loops: CDR1 MNHEY, CDR2 SMNVEV (reference sequence). This CDR3 region has 12 residues. In regard to this clone: The antigen remains undetermined.

Assay used: immunoSEQ multiplex PCR; TCRdb lists only in-frame clones, some missing. The profile shows about 300,000 clones, 74% of them singletons. The TCR was taken from a man aged 25 to 40 in good health. The chain combines TRBV27 with TRBJ2-7; D is perhaps TRBD2 (5 bases). The sequenced sample was memory CD4+ T cells sorted from blood. Subset specified: CD45RA-negative fraction. The CDR3 loop is CASSRGSYEQYF. CDR3 nucleotide sequence: TGTGCCAGCAGTCGGGGCTCCTACGAGCAGTACTTC.